The 12 T cell receptor beta chains presented below share a single source sample, sequenced in a study of human T cells and chemical hapten exposure (dated by TCRdb to about 2021). Receptors were amplified or captured by RACE. This sample was sequenced with a NextSeq 500. TCRdb took the public reads, trimmed them with fastp at Q25, ran MiXCR for clone calling and kept in-frame beta chains. Records with the same CDR3 protein are collapsed into one entry carrying the most frequent genes and DNA. Recorded for this sample are 120,000 to 150,000 distinct CDR3 sequences; roughly 12% of them occurred a single time. Together, the top ten hold 1.1% to 1.5% of the sample. The sample's time point, from its label and the paper: patch test 2, 6 weeks after DPC sensitization. The sample's treatment or condition label is to be understood as: therapeutic diphenylcyclopropenone sensitization with weekly scalp DPC.

The sequencing used whole blood, collected in connection with sensitization to the hapten diphenylcyclopropenone (DPC). The source of these receptors is a woman aged 50 to 60 with alopecia areata. Some clones in this sample may be carry-over from other donors' samples.

The DNA for the CDR3 is TGTGCCAGCAGCGCTAGACTAGCGGGGAGCACAGATACGCAGTATTTT. Protein sequence: CASSARLAGSTDTQYF. The chain joins TRBV11-2 to TRBJ2-3; 11 nucleotides agree with TRBD2. This CDR3 has 16 amino acids. Unmatched junction bases numbered 4, after V lost 5 bases and J lost 0 bases. Germline loops: CDR1 SGHAT, CDR2 FQNNGV.

The chain carries TRBV12-3 or TRBV12-4 and TRBJ1-5; perhaps TRBD1 as D (5 bases). The CDR3 covers 14 residues. Trimming shortened V by 6 bases and J by 1 base, and 10 bases separated the two germline ends. The DNA of the CDR3 is TGTGCCAGCAGGCAGGGTGTCAGCAATCAGCCCCAGCATTTT. It encodes CASRQGVSNQPQHF.

This clonotype was observed a few times. This sequence joins TRBV5-1 and TRBJ2-5, with TRBD1 identical over 8 bases. J was trimmed by 2 bases and V by 4 bases; bases with no gene match: 7. The CDR3 has 15 residues. The V gene's germline CDR1 is SGHRS and CDR2 YFSETQ. CDR3 nucleotide sequence: TGCGCCAGCAGCAGCCGACAGGGGCAACAAGAGACCCAGTACTTC. It translates to CASSSRQGQQETQYF.

This clonotype was picked up a small number of times. J is TRBJ1-1 and V is TRBV30; D uncertain. Germline CDR1 GTSNPN, CDR2 SVGIG (reference sequence). V was cut by 0 bases and J by 9 bases, with 8 bases left in between. The CDR3 has 11 residues. This chain's CDR3 is CAWSVQGQAFF. CDR3 sequence (DNA): TGTGCCTGGAGTGTACAAGGGCAAGCTTTCTTT.

This clonotype was found many times. This sequence joins TRBV7-2 and TRBJ2-7; 7 bases are a match to TRBD2. Per the germline V gene, CDR1 is SGHTA and CDR2 is FQGNSA. J was trimmed by 6 bases and V by 1 base; bases with no gene match: 6. The CDR3 totals 14 residues. CDR3 amino acids: CASSLGGLVTEQYF. CDR3 bases: TGTGCCAGCAGCTTAGGTGGACTAGTAACCGAGCAGTACTTC.

In its sample, this clonotype was seen many times. The chain is built from TRBV5-4 and TRBJ2-3; D remains ambiguous. Germline V lookup: CDR1 SGHNT, CDR2 YYREEE (reference sequence). The CDR3 covers 17 residues. V was clipped by 0 bases and J by 5 bases, with 19 bases between them. CDR3 protein: CASSLAVSGMMGDTQYF. CDR3 bases: TGTGCCAGCAGCTTGGCCGTCAGTGGGATGATGGGAGATACGCAGTATTTT.

The sample holds a few counts of this clonotype. CDR3 sequence (DNA): TGTGCCAGCAGCTTAAGGACTAGCGGGATAGATGAGCAGTTCTTC. This gives the protein CASSLRTSGIDEQFF. The chain links TRBV7-6 to TRBJ2-1; 12 bases line up with TRBD2. This CDR3 has 15 amino acids. Trimming removed 2 bases from V and 8 bases from J; junction bases left unmatched: 4. Germline-derived CDR1 and CDR2 are SGHVS and FNYEAQ. Full variable domain (remainder filled in from reference TRBV7-6 and TRBJ2-1): GAGVSQSPRYKVTKRGQDVALRCDPISGHVSLYWYRQALGQGPEFLTYFNYEAQQDKSGLPNDRFSAERPEGSISTLTIQRTEQRDSAMYRCASSLRTSGIDEQFFGPGTRLTVL.

The rearrangement joins TRBV6-2 or TRBV6-3 to TRBJ2-1; tentative D call: TRBD1 (6 bases). The ends were cut back, 6 bases at V and 0 bases at J, with 15 bases in the middle. Germline V gives CDR1 MNHEY, CDR2 SVGEGT. The CDR3 is made up of 16 amino acids. The DNA for the CDR3 is TGTGCCAGCAGAAGACAGGTGGGGGCCTCCTACAATGAGCAGTTCTTC. Translated, it gives CASRRQVGASYNEQFF.

This clonotype was detected ten times or more. This chain connects TRBV10-3 to TRBJ2-3; TRBD2 might be the D (7 bases). Per germline, CDR1 ENHRY and CDR2 SYGVKD. This CDR3 is built from 14 residues. Trimming left V 7 bases short and J 5 bases short, with 16 bases between. CDR3 in DNA: TGTGCCATCATGAGAGGCGGGGGCGGAGATACGCAGTATTTT. Translation: CAIMRGGGGDTQYF.

V usage is TRBV7-3 and J usage is TRBJ1-2; no clear D. From germline, CDR1 is SGHTA and CDR2 FQGTGA. This CDR3 has 16 amino acids. V lost 4 bases, J lost 0 bases, and 15 bases lay in between. The CDR3 DNA reads TGTGCCAGCAGCTACACACAGCTCCGAGCTAACTATGGCTACACCTTC. This codes for CASSYTQLRANYGYTF.

This clonotype was observed at least ten times. This chain links TRBV6-5 with TRBJ1-1, with TRBD1 as a possible D gene (5 bases). V lost 2 bases, J lost 11 bases, and 12 bases lay in between. CDR3 length equals 12 residues. Germline V gene sequence: CDR1 MNHEY, CDR2 SVGAGI. The CDR3 reads CASSYHQGTAFF. The DNA for the CDR3 is TGTGCCAGCAGTTACCATCAGGGCACGGCTTTCTTT.

In its sample, this clonotype was seen a few times. The gene calls are TRBV5-4 and TRBJ1-1; 7 bases map to TRBD1. Germline CDR1 and CDR2: SGHNT and YYREEE (reference sequence). This CDR3 is 15 amino acids long. Losses at the gene ends were 6 bases for V and 2 bases for J; bases not matched to a gene: 10. The CDR3 DNA sequence: TGTGCCAGCATCGCCGGGACAGCACAAAACACTGAAGCTTTCTTT. It encodes CASIAGTAQNTEAFF.